Listed below are T cell receptor beta chains from one sample, sequenced in a study of identical twins. TCRdb independently ran MiXCR on the 5' RACE reads; one entry per CDR3 protein. The sample shows about 660,000 distinct CDR3 sequences, over 8.5% of them seen only once. These data were likewise used in another study, on yellow fever vaccine responses in identical twins.

Sequenced input: PBMCs. These TCRs come from a young woman in good health. CDR3s include the opening cysteine and the closing phenylalanine or tryptophan. D genes are given only for firm matches. Clone size appears in some rows only: once, few, many, or a class for an expanded clone.

v_call	j_call	d_call	clone_size	cdr3_aa	cdr3_nt
TRBV4-1	TRBJ2-7	NA	many	CASSQDRQTYEQYF	TGCGCCAGCAGCCAAGATCGACAGACCTACGAGCAGTACTTC
TRBV6-1	TRBJ1-1	NA	NA	CASSTLTGLSTEAFF	TGTGCCAGCAGTACCTTAACAGGGCTGAGCACTGAAGCTTTCTTT
TRBV5-5	TRBJ2-5	NA	few	CASSFHRNQETQYF	TGTGCCAGCAGCTTCCACAGAAATCAAGAGACCCAGTACTTC
TRBV19	TRBJ2-2	NA	NA	CATRDTPNTGELFF	TGTGCCACTAGAGACACTCCGAACACCGGGGAGCTGTTTTTT
TRBV24-1	TRBJ2-3	TRBD2	many	CATSDLLAGGPDTQYF	TGTGCCACCAGTGATTTACTAGCGGGAGGCCCAGATACGCAGTATTTT
TRBV27	TRBJ2-4	NA	NA	CASSFFPGVAKNIQYF	TGTGCCAGCAGTTTTTTCCCTGGGGTAGCCAAAAACATTCAGTACTTC
TRBV20-1	TRBJ2-3	NA	few	CSARASDATDTQYF	TGCAGTGCTCGGGCGTCTGACGCCACAGATACGCAGTATTTT
TRBV15	TRBJ2-3	NA	NA	CAASRVGGRGSDTQYF	TGTGCCGCCAGCAGAGTCGGAGGAAGGGGCTCGGATACGCAGTATTTT
TRBV4-3	TRBJ2-7	NA	few	CASSQDRLGSAYEQYF	TGCGCCAGCAGCCAAGATCGGCTGGGGTCCGCCTACGAGCAGTACTTC
TRBV7-8	TRBJ1-2	NA	NA	CASSLGLTSGTAYGYTF	TGTGCCAGCAGCTTAGGCTTAACCTCGGGGACGGCCTATGGCTACACCTTC
TRBV29-1	TRBJ2-1	TRBD1	many	CSVTPGTGTNEQFF	TGCAGCGTTACCCCCGGGACAGGGACAAATGAGCAGTTCTTC
TRBV12-3/TRBV12-4	TRBJ2-1	NA	many	CASSLRRNEQFF	TGTGCCAGCAGTTTGAGGCGAAATGAGCAGTTCTTC
TRBV27	TRBJ2-2	NA	NA	CASSLTPPQGHTGELFF	TGTGCCAGCAGTTTAACCCCTCCACAAGGACACACCGGGGAGCTGTTTTTT
TRBV29-1	TRBJ2-6	TRBD1	NA	CSVAGGPSSGANVLTF	TGCAGCGTGGCAGGGGGCCCAAGTTCTGGGGCCAACGTCCTGACTTTC
TRBV15	TRBJ2-3	TRBD2	many	CATSRDRRGGSDTQYF	TGTGCCACCAGCAGAGATCGGCGGGGGGGGTCAGATACGCAGTATTTT
TRBV3-1	TRBJ2-1	TRBD1	few	CASSQARGPYNEQFF	TGTGCCAGCAGCCAAGCCAGGGGGCCTTACAATGAGCAGTTCTTC
TRBV4-2	TRBJ2-1	NA	few	CASSQDRGVGNNEQFF	TGTGCCAGCAGCCAAGATCGCGGGGTAGGCAACAATGAGCAGTTCTTC
TRBV29-1	TRBJ2-3	TRBD1	few	CSVDGTDTDTQYF	TGCAGCGTAGATGGGACAGACACAGATACGCAGTATTTT
TRBV7-8	TRBJ2-1	NA	many	CASSFTLVGYNEQFF	TGTGCCAGCAGCTTTACGTTGGTGGGGTACAATGAGCAGTTCTTC
TRBV5-1	TRBJ2-2	NA	NA	CASSWRGLATGELFF	TGCGCCAGCAGCTGGAGGGGCCTTGCCACCGGGGAGCTGTTTTTT
TRBV6-2/TRBV6-3	TRBJ2-7	TRBD2	NA	CASRRTSGPVYEQYF	TGTGCCAGCAGGCGGACTAGCGGCCCCGTCTACGAGCAGTACTTC
TRBV28	TRBJ2-7	TRBD2	few	CASSLGPVRGTSGGRLYEQYF	TGTGCCAGCAGTTTAGGCCCCGTACGAGGGACTAGCGGGGGGCGGCTCTACGAGCAGTACTTC
TRBV7-9	TRBJ2-5	TRBD1	few	CASSLWTGGAETQYF	TGTGCCAGCAGCTTGTGGACAGGGGGCGCGGAGACCCAGTACTTC
TRBV20-1	TRBJ1-1	NA	NA	CSAREGGGAIEAFF	TGCAGTGCTAGAGAGGGAGGGGGGGCGATTGAAGCTTTCTTT
TRBV29-1	TRBJ2-7	NA	NA	CSTEDPGHLDGEQYF	TGCAGCACAGAGGACCCGGGCCATCTTGACGGCGAGCAGTACTTC
TRBV5-1	TRBJ2-1	NA	few	CASSLVHQTVMRRIEQFF	TGCGCCAGCAGCTTGGTACACCAAACAGTTATGAGACGGATTGAGCAGTTCTTC
TRBV10-3	TRBJ2-1	TRBD1	few	CAIREQLGTGSHEQFF	TGTGCCATCAGAGAACAACTCGGGACAGGGAGCCATGAGCAGTTCTTC
TRBV9	TRBJ1-1	NA	NA	CASSALQGNTEAFF	TGTGCCAGCAGCGCCCTACAGGGGAACACTGAAGCTTTCTTT
TRBV20-1	TRBJ2-1	NA	few	CSARDIRGTSGNEQFF	TGCAGTGCTAGAGATATTAGGGGGACCTCTGGGAATGAGCAGTTCTTC
TRBV12-3/TRBV12-4	TRBJ1-6	TRBD1	few	CASRQPGTGGNSPLHF	TGTGCCAGCAGACAACCCGGGACAGGGGGCAATTCACCCCTCCACTTT
TRBV9	TRBJ2-1	TRBD1	NA	CASSVFGQGALEQFF	TGTGCCAGCAGCGTATTTGGACAGGGGGCGCTTGAGCAGTTCTTC
TRBV15	TRBJ2-2	NA	many	CATSTRDTGELFF	TGTGCCACCAGCACTCGGGACACCGGGGAGCTGTTTTTT
TRBV4-1	TRBJ2-3	NA	few	CASSQDGGRTDTQYF	TGCGCCAGCAGCCAAGATGGGGGGCGGACAGATACGCAGTATTTT
TRBV7-2	TRBJ2-7	NA	few	CASSLALATFDEQYF	TGTGCCAGCAGCTTAGCGTTGGCTACTTTCGACGAGCAGTACTTC
TRBV5-1	TRBJ2-1	TRBD1	many	CASSFDRVYSYNEQFF	TGCGCCAGCAGCTTCGACAGGGTTTACTCCTACAATGAGCAGTTCTTC
TRBV6-5	TRBJ2-1	TRBD1	NA	CASSNRDRLYNEQFF	TGTGCCAGCAGTAACCGGGACAGGCTTTACAATGAGCAGTTCTTC
TRBV11-1	TRBJ2-2	NA	many	CASSSINTGELFF	TGTGCCAGCAGCTCGATTAACACCGGGGAGCTGTTTTTT
TRBV20-1	TRBJ2-1	TRBD1	few	CSASYRQGAYNEQFF	TGCAGTGCTAGCTACCGACAGGGGGCCTACAATGAGCAGTTCTTC
TRBV7-9	TRBJ2-2	NA	many	CASSSGSNTGELFF	TGTGCCAGCAGCTCGGGGTCAAACACCGGGGAGCTGTTTTTT
TRBV5-5	TRBJ2-7	TRBD1	few	CASSLAYSGQGIEQYF	TGTGCCAGCAGCTTGGCCTATAGCGGACAGGGTATCGAGCAGTACTTC
TRBV5-5	TRBJ2-5	NA	NA	CASSLDRVWETQYF	TGTGCCAGCAGCTTGGATCGGGTTTGGGAGACCCAGTACTTC
TRBV20-1	TRBJ2-3	NA	NA	CSARDLPADTQYF	TGCAGTGCTAGAGATCTCCCTGCAGATACGCAGTATTTT
TRBV20-1	TRBJ1-2	NA	few	CSARTRDYSLYGYTF	TGCAGTGCTAGGACCCGGGACTATTCCCTCTATGGCTACACCTTC
TRBV7-8	TRBJ1-1	NA	many	CASSLSGGYTEAFF	TGTGCCAGCAGCTTATCGGGCGGCTACACTGAAGCTTTCTTT
TRBV6-5	TRBJ2-1	TRBD1	many	CAYPGGRVF	TGTGCTTACCCAGGGGGTCGAGTCTTC
TRBV9	TRBJ2-2	NA	many	CASSPGGTGELFF	TGTGCCAGCAGCCCCGGGGGCACCGGGGAGCTGTTTTTT
TRBV20-1	TRBJ1-5	NA	many	CSAVTGRENQPQHF	TGCAGTGCTGTTACGGGACGAGAAAATCAGCCCCAGCATTTT
TRBV10-3	TRBJ2-1	NA	many	CAISEPGINEQFF	TGTGCCATCAGTGAGCCCGGGATCAATGAGCAGTTCTTC
TRBV7-2	TRBJ2-5	NA	few	CASSSAQGTQYF	TGTGCCAGCAGCTCAGCGCAGGGGACCCAGTACTTC
TRBV2	TRBJ2-7	TRBD1	NA	CASSGRTGPSYEQYF	TGTGCCAGCAGTGGAAGGACAGGCCCATCCTACGAGCAGTACTTC
TRBV7-9	TRBJ2-7	NA	few	CASSLEVIGLGSYEQYF	TGTGCCAGCAGCTTAGAGGTGATCGGGTTAGGCTCCTACGAGCAGTACTTC
TRBV3-1	TRBJ2-7	NA	NA	CASSQIGRGFSYEQYF	TGTGCCAGCAGCCAAATCGGTCGGGGGTTCTCCTACGAGCAGTACTTC